This is a list of T cell receptor beta chains from one sample in a study of cytomegalovirus exposure and HLA in healthy donors. Clones were read by immunoSEQ multiplex PCR, and TCRdb kept only the in-frame ones, dropping some. The sample lists 95,000 to 150,000 clones; roughly 65% were seen once. The sample comprised PBMCs. The receptors come from a man between 40 and 49 years old in good health and CMV-seropositive. Each CDR3 is given with its conserved first and last residue. A D gene is named only where the DNA matches it firmly. Size is stated for part of the rows, as once, few or many counts, or as a class when the clone is expanded.

cdr3_nt | cdr3_aa | j_call | clone_size | v_call | d_call
TGTGCCAGCAGTCCCTTCTCGGGACTAGCGGGAGTCTACGAGCAGTACTTC | CASSPFSGLAGVYEQYF | TRBJ2-7 | once | TRBV27 | TRBD2
TGTGCCAGCAGTTACTCGTCAACAGGGGACACTGAAGCTTTCTTT | CASSYSSTGDTEAFF | TRBJ1-1 | . | TRBV6-5 | TRBD1
TGTGCCAGCAGCAGTGGACTAGCGGGAGGCCTCGTTGAGCAGTACTTC | CASSSGLAGGLVEQYF | TRBJ2-7 | . | TRBV7-2 | TRBD2
TGTGCCAGCAGCGCCCTGACTAGCGGGCCCTACGAGCAGTACTTC | CASSALTSGPYEQYF | TRBJ2-7 | . | TRBV5-4 | TRBD2
TGTGCCAGCAGCTTAATGGGACTTGCCACAGATACGCAGTATTTT | CASSLMGLATDTQYF | TRBJ2-3 | . | TRBV7-3 | .
TGTGCCAGCAATCTTGAGTTCTATGGCTACACCTTC | CASNLEFYGYTF | TRBJ1-2 | . | TRBV2 | .
TGTGCCAGCAGTCCCGGTGGACAGGGAAGTAGGGAGACCCAGTACTTC | CASSPGGQGSRETQYF | TRBJ2-5 | . | TRBV28 | TRBD1
TGTGCCAGCGCGGGGGACAGGGTCTGGGGGCGCACTGAAGCTTTCTTT | CASAGDRVWGRTEAFF | TRBJ1-1 | . | TRBV25-1 | TRBD1
TGTGCCTGGACAGGGGACATGAACACTGAAGCTTTCTTT | CAWTGDMNTEAFF | TRBJ1-1 | once | TRBV30 | .
TGTGCCATCAGTGATGTCCACAGGGCGGCCTACGAGCAGTACTTC | CAISDVHRAAYEQYF | TRBJ2-7 | . | TRBV10-3 | .
TGTGCCAGCAGCTTGCAGGGGGCGCCGAATGGCTACACCTTC | CASSLQGAPNGYTF | TRBJ1-2 | few | TRBV7-9 | TRBD1
TGCGCCAGCAGACGCCTGACAGGGGACGCAGAGACCCAGTACTTC | CASRRLTGDAETQYF | TRBJ2-5 | few | TRBV5-1 | TRBD1
TGTGCCAGCAGTGGACAACAAGAGACCCAGTACTTC | CASSGQQETQYF | TRBJ2-5 | few | TRBV28 | .
TGTGCCAGCAGCAAAGTCGTTACAGGGGAGGAAGGTGAAAAACTGTTTTTT | CASSKVVTGEEGEKLFF | TRBJ1-4 | few | TRBV21-1 | .
TGTGCCACCAGCATGACTAGCGGGAGTTTTAATACGCAGTATTTT | CATSMTSGSFNTQYF | TRBJ2-3 | few | TRBV15 | TRBD2
TGCGCCAGCAGCCTTGCTGGGGCCAACGTCCTGACTTTC | CASSLAGANVLTF | TRBJ2-6 | few | TRBV5-1 | .
TGTGCCAGCAGTTTGCAGGGGGTAGGCTATGGCTACACCTTC | CASSLQGVGYGYTF | TRBJ1-2 | . | TRBV6-5 | TRBD1
TGTGCCAGCAGTCCTAACAGGGTCGACTCTGGAAACACCATATATTTT | CASSPNRVDSGNTIYF | TRBJ1-3 | once | TRBV27 | .
TGTGCCAGCAGTGATCTGGGGACAGGGGGTCGAGAGCAGTACTTC | CASSDLGTGGREQYF | TRBJ2-7 | . | TRBV2 | TRBD1
TGTGCCAGTAGTAGAGGACTCAGCACCTCCTACGAGCAGTACTTC | CASSRGLSTSYEQYF | TRBJ2-7 | . | TRBV19 | .
TGCGCCAGCAGCCAACTAGCGGGCGGTGAGACCCAGTACTTC | CASSQLAGGETQYF | TRBJ2-5 | . | TRBV4-3 | TRBD2
TGTGCCAGCAGTAAGCAGGGGGCGACGAACACTGAAGCTTTCTTT | CASSKQGATNTEAFF | TRBJ1-1 | . | TRBV2 | TRBD1
TGTGCCAGCAGCGTAGCCGGGCAGGGCCACCTTAGCAATCAGCCCCAGCATTTT | CASSVAGQGHLSNQPQHF | TRBJ1-5 | . | TRBV9 | .
TGTGCCACCAGCAGAGATGGAGGGGGCGGGCAGCCCCAGCATTTT | CATSRDGGGGQPQHF | TRBJ1-5 | few | TRBV15 | TRBD1
TGTGCCACCAGCAGCAGGGGACGCAATCAGCCCCAGCATTTT | CATSSRGRNQPQHF | TRBJ1-5 | . | TRBV15 | .
TGTGCCCTCAAGACAGGGCCAGATACGCAGTATTTT | CALKTGPDTQYF | TRBJ2-3 | . | TRBV28 | TRBD1
TGTGCCAGCAGTTTAGCGGGAAAGGCCCCCGGGGAGCTGTTTTTT | CASSLAGKAPGELFF | TRBJ2-2 | . | TRBV6-5 | TRBD2
TGTGCCAGCCGTGGAGGGACTAGCGGCGACGAGCAGTACTTC | CASRGGTSGDEQYF | TRBJ2-7 | few | TRBV2 | TRBD2
TGTGCCAGCATCTGGGGAGGGGAGGTCGACTATGGCTACACCTTC | CASIWGGEVDYGYTF | TRBJ1-2 | . | TRBV28 | .
TGTGCCAGCAGCGTACTTGCGGAGGCTCGGGTGTTCTTC | CASSVLAEARVFF | TRBJ2-1 | . | TRBV9 | .
TGTGCCAGCAGCCGACCGGGACAGGGGACAGAGACCCAGTACTTC | CASSRPGQGTETQYF | TRBJ2-5 | once | TRBV7-9 | TRBD1
TGTGCCAGCAGAGGACAGGGGAGGGAGACCCAGTACTTC | CASRGQGRETQYF | TRBJ2-5 | few | TRBV2 | TRBD1
TGTGCCAGCAGTTTGGACTATCAAGAGACCCAGTACTTC | CASSLDYQETQYF | TRBJ2-5 | medium-sized | TRBV2 | .
TGTGCCAGCAGTTTAGGGCAAACCGGGGAGCTGTTTTTT | CASSLGQTGELFF | TRBJ2-2 | . | TRBV27 | .
TGTGCCAGCAGTCCCCGGACAGGGGGTGATACCCAGTACTTC | CASSPRTGGDTQYF | TRBJ2-5 | . | TRBV27 | TRBD1
TGTGCCAGCTCACCGGGACAGGGGAGCTTTAACACTGAAGCTTTCTTT | CASSPGQGSFNTEAFF | TRBJ1-1 | . | TRBV18 | TRBD1
TGCGCCAGCAGCCAAGTTACTAGCGGGGAACAGCAGTTCTTC | CASSQVTSGEQQFF | TRBJ2-1 | . | TRBV4-1 | TRBD2
TGTGCCAGCTCACCGACCACTAGCGGGGGGTCCTACAATGAGCAGTTCTTC | CASSPTTSGGSYNEQFF | TRBJ2-1 | few | TRBV18 | TRBD2
TGCGCCAGCAGCTTGGGACAGTTGGACACTTCCTACGAGCAGTACTTC | CASSLGQLDTSYEQYF | TRBJ2-7 | . | TRBV5-1 | .